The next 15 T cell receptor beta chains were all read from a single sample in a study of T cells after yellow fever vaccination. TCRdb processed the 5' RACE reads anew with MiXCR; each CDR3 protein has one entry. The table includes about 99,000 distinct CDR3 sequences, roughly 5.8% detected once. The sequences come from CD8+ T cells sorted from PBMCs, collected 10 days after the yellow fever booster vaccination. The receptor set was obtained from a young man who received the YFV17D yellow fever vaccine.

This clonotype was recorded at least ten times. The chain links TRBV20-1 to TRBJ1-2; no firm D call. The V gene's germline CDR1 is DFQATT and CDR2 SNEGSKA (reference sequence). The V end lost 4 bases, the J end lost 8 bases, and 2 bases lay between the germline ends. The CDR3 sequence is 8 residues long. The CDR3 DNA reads TGCAGTGCTAACGGCTACACCTTC. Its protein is CSANGYTF.

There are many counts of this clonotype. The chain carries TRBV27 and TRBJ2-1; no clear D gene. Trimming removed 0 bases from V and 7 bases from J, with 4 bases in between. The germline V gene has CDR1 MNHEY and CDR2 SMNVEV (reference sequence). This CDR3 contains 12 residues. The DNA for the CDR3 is TGTGCCAGCAGTTTATCTATTAATGAGCAGTTCTTC. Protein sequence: CASSLSINEQFF.

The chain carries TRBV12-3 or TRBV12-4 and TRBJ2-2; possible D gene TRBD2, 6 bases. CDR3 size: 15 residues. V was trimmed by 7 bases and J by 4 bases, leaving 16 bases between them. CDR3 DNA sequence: TGTGCCAGCAAAAGCCGGGCGGGGTCCACCGGGGAGCTGTTTTTT. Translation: CASKSRAGSTGELFF.

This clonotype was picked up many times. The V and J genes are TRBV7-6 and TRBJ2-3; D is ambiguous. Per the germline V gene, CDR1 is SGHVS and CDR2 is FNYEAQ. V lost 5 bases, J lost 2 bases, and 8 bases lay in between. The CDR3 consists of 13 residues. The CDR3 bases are TGTGCCAGCAGCCGCCCTCCCACAGATACGCAGTATTTT. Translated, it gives CASSRPPTDTQYF.

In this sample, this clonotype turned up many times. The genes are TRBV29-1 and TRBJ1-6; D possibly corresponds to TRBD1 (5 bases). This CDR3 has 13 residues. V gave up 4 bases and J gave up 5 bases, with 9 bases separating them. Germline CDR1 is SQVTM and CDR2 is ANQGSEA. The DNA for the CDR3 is TGCAGCGTTGCAGAGACAGATAATTCACCCCTCCACTTT. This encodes CSVAETDNSPLHF.

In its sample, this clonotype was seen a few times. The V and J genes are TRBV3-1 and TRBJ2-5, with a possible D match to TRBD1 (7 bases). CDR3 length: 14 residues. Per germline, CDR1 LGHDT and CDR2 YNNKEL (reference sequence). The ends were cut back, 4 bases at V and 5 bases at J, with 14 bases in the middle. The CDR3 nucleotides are TGTGCCAGCAGCCGGAGGGGACAGTTCGAGACCCAGTACTTC. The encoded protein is CASSRRGQFETQYF.

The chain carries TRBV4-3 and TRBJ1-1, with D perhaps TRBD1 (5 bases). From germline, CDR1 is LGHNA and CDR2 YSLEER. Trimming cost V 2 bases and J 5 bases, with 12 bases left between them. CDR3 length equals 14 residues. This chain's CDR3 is CASSQTPRGTEAFF. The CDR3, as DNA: TGCGCCAGCAGCCAAACCCCGCGGGGGACTGAAGCTTTCTTT.

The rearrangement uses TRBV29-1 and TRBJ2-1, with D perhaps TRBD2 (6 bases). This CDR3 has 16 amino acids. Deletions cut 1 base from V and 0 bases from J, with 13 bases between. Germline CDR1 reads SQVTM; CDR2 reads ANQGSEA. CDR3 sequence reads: CSVEGFPGSSYNEQFF. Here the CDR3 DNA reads TGCAGCGTTGAAGGGTTTCCCGGGAGCTCCTACAATGAGCAGTTCTTC.

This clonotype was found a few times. In DNA form, the CDR3 reads TGCAGTGCTAACCCGGACAGGGGAAATGGCTACACCTTC. Translation gives CSANPDRGNGYTF. The chain has TRBV20-1 and TRBJ1-2; 9 bases map to TRBD1. The CDR3 covers 13 residues. Trimming at V came to 4 bases and at J to 6 bases, leaving 6 bases not matched to a gene. In germline, CDR1 is DFQATT, CDR2 SNEGSKA (reference sequence).

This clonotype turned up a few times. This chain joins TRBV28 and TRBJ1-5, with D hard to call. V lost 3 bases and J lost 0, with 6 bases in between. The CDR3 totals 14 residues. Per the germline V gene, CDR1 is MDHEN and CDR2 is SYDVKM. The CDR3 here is CASSFGNSNQPQHF. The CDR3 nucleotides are TGTGCCAGCAGTTTCGGGAATAGCAATCAGCCCCAGCATTTT.

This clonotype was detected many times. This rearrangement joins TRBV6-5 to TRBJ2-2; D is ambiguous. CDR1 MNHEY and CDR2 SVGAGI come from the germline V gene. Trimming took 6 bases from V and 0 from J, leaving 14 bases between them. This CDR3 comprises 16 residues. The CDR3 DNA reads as TGTGCCAGCAGCCCCGCGGCTCCAGCGAACACCGGGGAGCTGTTTTTT. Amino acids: CASSPAAPANTGELFF.

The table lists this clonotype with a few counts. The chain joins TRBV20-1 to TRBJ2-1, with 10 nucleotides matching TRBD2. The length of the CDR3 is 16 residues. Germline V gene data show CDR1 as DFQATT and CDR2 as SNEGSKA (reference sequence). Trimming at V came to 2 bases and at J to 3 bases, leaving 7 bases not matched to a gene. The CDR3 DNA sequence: TGCAGTGCTAGATTAGCGGGGGGTAGGGTCTACAATGAGCAGTTCTTC. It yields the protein CSARLAGGRVYNEQFF.

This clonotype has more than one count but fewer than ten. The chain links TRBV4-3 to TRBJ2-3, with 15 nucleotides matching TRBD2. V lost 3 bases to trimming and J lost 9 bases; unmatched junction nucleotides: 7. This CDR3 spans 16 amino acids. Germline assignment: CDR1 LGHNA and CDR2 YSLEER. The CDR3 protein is CASSQGTSGGSWTQYF. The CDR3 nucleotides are TGCGCCAGCAGCCAGGGGACTAGCGGGGGGAGTTGGACGCAGTATTTT.

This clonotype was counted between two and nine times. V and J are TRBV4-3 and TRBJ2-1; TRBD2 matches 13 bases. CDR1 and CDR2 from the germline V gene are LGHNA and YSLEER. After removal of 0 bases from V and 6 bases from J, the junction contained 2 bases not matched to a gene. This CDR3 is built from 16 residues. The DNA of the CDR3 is TGCGCCAGCAGCCAAGACACTAGCGGGGGGGTCAATGAGCAGTTCTTC. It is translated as CASSQDTSGGVNEQFF.

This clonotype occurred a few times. This CDR3 is CASQEGLLTDTQYF. The CDR3 nucleotides are TGTGCCAGCCAGGAGGGATTATTGACAGATACGCAGTATTTT. The chain recombines TRBV6-5 with TRBJ2-3; the D gene is possibly TRBD2 (6 bases). From germline, CDR1 is MNHEY and CDR2 SVGAGI. CDR3 size: 14 residues. The germline V and J ends were trimmed by 8 bases and 3 bases, with 15 bases remaining between them.